The sequence of this T cell receptor (beta chain) was determined in a study of blood T cells in healthy people across ages. The overall study: About one barcoded beta molecule per two T cells was the capture yield of template switching.

Germline CDR1 reads LGHDT; CDR2 reads YNNKEL (reference sequence). The V and J ends lost 4 bases and 2 bases respectively, with 20 bases between them. The CDR3 spans 18 residues. Healthy Russian Caucasian donors spanned ages about 6 to 90 years. This clonotype was detected a few times. Its antigen is undetermined. Primed by a sample-barcoded 5' primer and a J-beta primer mix, a second PCR proceeded for 7 to 11 cycles. TCRdb processed the 5' RACE reads anew with MiXCR; each CDR3 protein has one entry. The top ten hold around 4% of the sample, which has 1.5 million to 1.9 million distinct CDR3 sequences, 35% to 45% seen once. General study results and limits: As age increased, TCR beta diversity per million T cells fell in a roughly linear fashion. Long-lived donors carried more naive CD4+ cells and greater diversity than aged donors.

This rearrangement joins TRBV3-1 to TRBJ2-2, with unresolved D. Source material: blood. The TCR was taken from a young woman in good health. CDR3 sequence reads: CASSLQAWAAQNTGELFF. CDR3 nucleotide sequence: TGTGCCAGCAGCCTCCAGGCTTGGGCTGCCCAAAACACCGGGGAGCTGTTTTTT.